The clone carrying this TCR beta chain was recorded many times. The target antigen is unknown. This record belongs to a study of T-cell reconstitution after alpha-beta-depleted transplantation in children. Notes on the study in general: After one year, T-cell counts and TCRbeta diversity mostly came from new T cells. Expanded clones from the graft, numbering several hundred, reportedly supplied alpha-beta T cells about two months after transplant.

Unique molecular identifiers featured in how the TCRbeta library was prepared. TCRdb re-analysed the PCR reads in MiXCR, keeping a single row per CDR3 protein. This table has some 180,000 distinct CDR3 sequences, approximately 6.9% appearing once. The TCR was taken from a boy aged 2-15 years with acute lymphoblastic leukemia, due to receive a stem cell transplant. Sequenced material: PBMCs, taken before TCRalphabeta/CD19-depleted stem cell transplant.

CDR3 loop: CASSLEASTSGYTTDTQYF. The CDR3 region has the DNA TGTGCCAGCAGCTTGGAGGCCTCGACTAGCGGATACACCACAGATACGCAGTATTTT. The rearrangement uses TRBV7-6 and TRBJ2-3, with TRBD2 matching 9 bases. The V segment lost 3 bases and the J segment 2 bases; nucleotides outside the gene matches: 15. Germline assignment: CDR1 SGHVS and CDR2 FNYEAQ. This CDR3 has 19 amino acids.